The 29 T cell receptor beta chains reported below all come from one sample, sequenced in a study of graft-versus-host responses after intestinal transplantation. Profiling relied on immunoSEQ multiplex PCR, and the TCRdb table lists in-frame clones only, not all of them. The sample includes some 87,000 clones, just under 95% seen only once; the top ten take roughly 0.31%. No antigen has been identified for these receptors. The source material was unstimulated CD4+ T cells sorted from spleen or lymph node cells, sampled before intestinal transplant. These receptors all stem from a human donor who received an intestinal transplant.

This rearrangement joins TRBV25-1 to TRBJ1-2; no definite D call. Looked up from germline, CDR1 is MGHDK and CDR2 is SYGVNS. V lost 1 base and J lost 4, with 4 bases in between. The CDR3 has 12 amino acids. This chain's CDR3 is CASSESGYGYTF. CDR3 DNA sequence: TGTGCCAGCAGTGAATCTGGCTATGGCTACACCTTC.

The chain has TRBV20-1 and TRBJ2-1; TRBD2 is a possible D gene (5 bases). CDR3 length: 11 residues. Germline lookup yields CDR1 DFQATT and CDR2 SNEGSKA (reference sequence). V was cut by 2 bases and J by 9 bases, with 8 bases left in between. CDR3 sequence: CSARIGSEQFF. The CDR3 DNA sequence: TGCAGTGCTAGAATTGGGAGTGAGCAGTTCTTC.

The rearrangement links TRBV5-5 to TRBJ2-1; 10 bases are a match to TRBD2. Germline V gene sequence: CDR1 SGHKS, CDR2 YYEKEE (reference sequence). The CDR3 is 16 residues long. The V segment lost 3 bases and the J segment 7 bases; nucleotides outside the gene matches: 10. The CDR3 DNA is TGTGCCAGCAGCTCGGGAGCGGGAGGGTATTGGAATGAGCAGTTCTTC. Translating it yields CASSSGAGGYWNEQFF.

The chain has TRBV19 and TRBJ1-2, with 9 nucleotides matching TRBD1. Germline V gives CDR1 LNHDA, CDR2 SQIVND (reference sequence). CDR3 size: 15 residues. The junction had 10 bases not matched to a gene; V was cut back by 10 bases and J by 1 base. CDR3 in DNA: TGTGCCACCAATGGAGACAGGGGGGATAACTATGGCTACACCTTC. It is translated as CATNGDRGDNYGYTF.

The chain combines TRBV7-9 with TRBJ2-4; 9 nucleotides agree with TRBD1. After removal of 5 bases from V and 2 bases from J, the junction contained 7 bases not matched to a gene. Germline V gene sequence: CDR1 SEHNR, CDR2 FQNEAQ (reference sequence). CDR3 length equals 16 residues. This CDR3 reads CASSRRQGESKNIQYF. CDR3 bases: TGTGCCAGCAGCCGAAGACAGGGGGAATCCAAAAACATTCAGTACTTC.

The V call is TRBV5-1, the J call TRBJ2-1; D gene ambiguous. The germline gives CDR1 SGHRS, CDR2 YFSETQ. Trimming took 4 bases from V and 9 from J, leaving 11 bases between them. There are 12 residues in the CDR3. The CDR3 bases are TGCGCCAGCAGCCCAGCGCCGGGTGAGCAGTTCTTC. Translated: CASSPAPGEQFF.

The chain joins TRBV27 to TRBJ2-5; D may be TRBD1 (6 bases). Germline loops: CDR1 MNHEY, CDR2 SMNVEV (reference sequence). Trimming shortened V by 5 bases and J by 3 bases, and 19 bases separated the two germline ends. The length of the CDR3 is 16 residues. CDR3 in amino acids: CASSRYLQDRKETQYF. CDR3 nucleotides: TGTGCCAGCAGTAGATACCTTCAGGACAGAAAAGAGACCCAGTACTTC.

The V and J genes are TRBV30 and TRBJ1-1; D gene ambiguous. Trimming left V 0 bases short and J 7 bases short, with 18 bases between. The germline CDR1 and CDR2 sequences are GTSNPN and SVGIG (reference sequence). This CDR3 has 15 residues. CDR3 residues: CAWSVRGPRSREAFF. DNA for the CDR3: TGTGCCTGGAGTGTACGTGGGCCGAGATCCCGTGAAGCTTTCTTT.

This chain joins TRBV28 and TRBJ1-6; no definite D call. The germline V and J ends were trimmed by 6 bases and 7 bases, with 16 bases remaining between them. CDR1 and CDR2 from the germline V gene are MDHEN and SYDVKM. The CDR3 contains 15 residues. The CDR3 region has the DNA TGTGCCAGCAGAGAGAGCCGGGGATGGAATTCACCCCTCCACTTT. Amino acids: CASRESRGWNSPLHF.

The genes are TRBV10-3 and TRBJ2-7, with 11 bases fitting TRBD2. V shed 4 bases and J 3 bases; nucleotides not matched to a gene: 5. CDR1 and CDR2 from the germline V gene are ENHRY and SYGVKD. This CDR3 region has 15 residues. CDR3 residues: CAISGPGLAVYEQYF. CDR3 DNA: TGTGCCATCAGTGGACCGGGACTAGCGGTCTACGAGCAGTACTTC.

This sequence joins TRBV19 and TRBJ1-2; D gene ambiguous. V shed 3 bases and J shed 0 bases, with 8 bases lying between them. This CDR3 contains 14 residues. CDR1 and CDR2 from the germline V gene are LNHDA and SQIVND (reference sequence). DNA of the CDR3: TGTGCCAGTAGTATGGCGGGATCTAACTATGGCTACACCTTC. Translation gives CASSMAGSNYGYTF.

The rearrangement joins TRBV28 to TRBJ1-2; perhaps TRBD1 as D (5 bases). V shed 6 bases and J shed 5 bases, with 7 bases lying between them. CDR3 length equals 11 residues. Germline V lookup: CDR1 MDHEN, CDR2 SYDVKM. The CDR3 loop reads CASSRQYGYTF. CDR3 DNA sequence: TGTGCCAGCAGCCGACAGTATGGCTACACCTTC.

The chain is built from TRBV28 and TRBJ1-5; D might be TRBD1 (5 bases). There are 19 residues in the CDR3. Germline V CDR1 and CDR2: MDHEN, SYDVKM. V lost 3 bases and J lost 0, with 21 bases in between. This CDR3 reads CASSFGGPGMVGSNQPQHF. The DNA of the CDR3 is TGTGCCAGCAGTTTTGGAGGGCCAGGGATGGTGGGTAGCAATCAGCCCCAGCATTTT.

V usage is TRBV14 and J usage is TRBJ2-3, with 7 nucleotides matching TRBD2. Germline V gene lookup returns CDR1 SGHDN and CDR2 FVKESK. J gave up 1 base and V 2 bases, and 3 bases lay outside the gene matches. This CDR3 region has 15 residues. CDR3: CASSQRLAGTDTQYF. The DNA of the CDR3 is TGTGCCAGCAGCCAACGGCTAGCGGGCACAGATACGCAGTATTTT.

The V gene is TRBV30, the J gene TRBJ1-3; no definite D call. Trimming stripped 1 base from V and 0 bases from J, with 4 bases between. The germline CDR1 and CDR2 sequences are GTSNPN and SVGIG (reference sequence). The CDR3 extends over 13 amino acids. The CDR3 loop reads CAWSGVSGNTIYF. The CDR3 coding sequence is TGTGCCTGGAGTGGGGTCTCTGGAAACACCATATATTTT.

The rearrangement uses TRBV5-1 and TRBJ2-2, with 10 bases lining up with TRBD2. Germline-derived CDR1 and CDR2 are SGHRS and YFSETQ. With V trimmed by 7 bases and J by 2 bases, 8 bases remained unmatched. This CDR3 has 16 residues. DNA for the CDR3: TGCGCCAGCCGCCCCCGACTAGCGGGTAACACCGGGGAGCTGTTTTTT. Translated, it gives CASRPRLAGNTGELFF.

The gene calls are TRBV4-1 and TRBJ2-5; TRBD2 aligns across 8 bases. Germline CDR1 is MGHRA and CDR2 is YSYEKL. The CDR3 totals 16 residues. Unmatched junction bases numbered 8, after V lost 3 bases and J lost 2 bases. The CDR3, as DNA: TGCGCCAGCAGCCATCTCCTAGCGGGCCTTCAAGAGACCCAGTACTTC. Translated: CASSHLLAGLQETQYF.

In nucleotides, the CDR3 is TGTGCCAGCAGTTTCCAGGGTTCTCGAAACGAGCAGTACTTC. Its protein is CASSFQGSRNEQYF. V is TRBV7-9 and J is TRBJ2-7, with D possibly matching TRBD1 (5 bases). The CDR3 extends over 14 amino acids. The ends were cut back, 6 bases at V and 5 bases at J, with 17 bases in the middle. The germline gives CDR1 SEHNR, CDR2 FQNEAQ (reference sequence).

This sequence joins TRBV6-6 and TRBJ1-4; unclear D gene. Trimming took 6 bases from V and 3 from J, leaving 17 bases between them. Germline V lookup: CDR1 MNHNY, CDR2 SVGAGI (reference sequence). The CDR3 spans 16 residues. The DNA of the CDR3 is TGTGCCAGCAGCCCGCTGTCCAGAGGAGCTAATGAAAAACTGTTTTTT. This translates into CASSPLSRGANEKLFF.

This clone was counted a single time. The chain uses TRBV6-5 and TRBJ1-1, with a tentative D call TRBD1 (6 bases). Germline CDR1 and CDR2: MNHEY and SVGAGI. Trimming removed 2 bases from V and 5 bases from J, with 12 bases in between. The CDR3 sequence is 14 residues long. CDR3 DNA: TGTGCCAGCAGTTACGGGGGCGCTTTTACTGAAGCTTTCTTT. Protein: CASSYGGAFTEAFF.

The chain uses TRBV28 and TRBJ1-2; D is unclear. This CDR3 comprises 16 residues. V dropped 1 base and J dropped 3 bases, with 15 bases sitting between them. Germline loops: CDR1 MDHEN, CDR2 SYDVKM. CDR3 in DNA: TGTGCCAGCAGTTTATTGCTAGCGGTACCTCACTATGGCTACACCTTC. The encoded protein is CASSLLLAVPHYGYTF.

V and J are TRBV28 and TRBJ2-1; 12 nucleotides line up with TRBD2. The J segment lost 2 bases and the V segment lost 2 bases, leaving 7 bases of the junction unmatched. Germline assignment: CDR1 MDHEN and CDR2 SYDVKM. The length of the CDR3 is 18 residues. The CDR3 bases are TGTGCCAGCAGTTTACTGACTAGCGGGAGCTCCGCCTACAATGAGCAGTTCTTC. Translation gives CASSLLTSGSSAYNEQFF.

The rearrangement uses TRBV29-1 and TRBJ2-4, with 8 bases lining up with TRBD2. There are 16 residues in the CDR3. The ends lost 4 bases at V and 1 base at J; junction bases unmatched: 9. In germline, CDR1 is SQVTM, CDR2 ANQGSEA. The chain's CDR3 is CSVASGSAWAKNIQYF. For the CDR3, the DNA is TGCAGCGTTGCGAGCGGGAGCGCCTGGGCCAAAAACATTCAGTACTTC.

A remark on this clone: The junction departs from germline at one end; a sequencing error may be responsible. The chain joins TRBV5-1 to TRBJ2-7, with 11 bases that match TRBD1. The CDR3 has 15 residues. Germline CDR1 SGHRS, CDR2 YFSETQ. The CDR3 protein is CASSKGDRGSSEQYF. In DNA form, the CDR3 reads TGCGCCAGCAGCAAAGGGGACAGGGGGTCCTCCGAGCAGTACTTC.

This chain joins TRBV30 and TRBJ1-6; D is perhaps TRBD1 (5 bases). CDR3 size: 12 residues. V was pared by 2 bases and J by 12 bases, with 11 bases between. CDR1 is GTSNPN, CDR2 SVGIG, per germline (reference sequence). The CDR3 loop reads CAWSSGRGPLHF. For the CDR3, the DNA is TGTGCCTGGAGTTCGGGACGGGGACCCCTCCACTTT.

The chain is built from TRBV5-6 and TRBJ2-7; 7 nucleotides match TRBD1. Germline lookup yields CDR1 SGHDT and CDR2 YYEEEE. The V and J ends lost 0 bases and 6 bases, in that order; junction bases with no gene match: 15. This CDR3 is built from 17 residues. CDR3 sequence (DNA): TGTGCCAGCAGCTTGGCCCACGGAACGACAGGGTCCCGCGAGCAGTACTTC. Encoded protein: CASSLAHGTTGSREQYF.

This clone appeared once. The chain is built from TRBV20-1 and TRBJ1-2, with D unresolved. The CDR3 loop spans 11 amino acids. V lost 2 bases and J lost 8, with 9 bases in between. Germline V gene data show CDR1 as DFQATT and CDR2 as SNEGSKA (reference sequence). The CDR3 nucleotides read TGCAGTGCTAGATTAGGTCGCGGCTACACCTTC. This encodes CSARLGRGYTF.

V is TRBV9 and J is TRBJ2-5, with unresolved D. In germline, CDR1 is SGDLS, CDR2 YYNGEE. Trimming shortened V by 3 bases and J by 1 base, and 4 bases separated the two germline ends. The CDR3 runs 12 residues. As DNA, the CDR3 is TGTGCCAGCAGCGACTTCCAAGAGACCCAGTACTTC. Amino acids: CASSDFQETQYF.

The chain combines TRBV4-1 with TRBJ1-4, with D unresolved. CDR1 is MGHRA, CDR2 YSYEKL, per germline. The CDR3 totals 15 residues. The V and J ends lost 1 base and 3 bases respectively, with 9 bases between them. CDR3 residues: CASSQGAGPNEKLFF. The CDR3 DNA is TGCGCCAGCAGCCAAGGGGCAGGACCTAATGAAAAACTGTTTTTT.